These T cell receptor beta chains were read from a single sample in a study of blood T cell repertoires in COVID-19. Sequencing used immunoSEQ multiplex PCR; TCRdb keeps in-frame clones, though not all of them. The sample lists roughly 250,000 clones, around 85% occurring once. Source material: peripheral blood. All receptors derive from a human donor with COVID-19, enrolled during active disease. The donor label of this sample is uncertain. The CDR3 runs from the conserved cysteine through the conserved F or W. A D gene is named only where the DNA matches it firmly. Some rows mark clone size as missing; the rest say once, few, many or name a class of expanded clone.

cdr3_aa	cdr3_nt	v_call	clone_size	j_call	d_call
CASSPAASYEQYF	TGTGCCAGCTCACCCGCCGCGAGCTACGAGCAGTACTTC	TRBV18	.	TRBJ2-7	.
CASSLFGSQETQYF	TGCGCCAGCAGCTTGTTTGGTAGCCAAGAGACCCAGTACTTC	TRBV5-1	.	TRBJ2-5	.
CASSLAPWGVSGSRQTQYF	TGTGCCAGCAGCTTGGCCCCCTGGGGGGTTAGCGGGAGTCGCCAGACCCAGTACTTC	TRBV5-6	.	TRBJ2-5	TRBD2
CASSVTSGSFHTQYF	TGTGCCAGTAGTGTCACTAGCGGGAGCTTTCATACGCAGTATTTT	TRBV19	.	TRBJ2-3	TRBD2
CASSLVSGQGGEQYF	TGTGCCAGCAGCTTGGTTTCGGGACAGGGAGGCGAGCAGTACTTC	TRBV7-2	.	TRBJ2-7	TRBD1
CASRAPTGTTEAFF	TGTGCCAGCAGGGCCCCGACAGGGACCACTGAAGCTTTCTTT	TRBV2	few	TRBJ1-1	TRBD1
CASSSYLAGKNIQYF	TGTGCCAGCAGTTCTTATTTAGCGGGGAAAAACATTCAGTACTTC	TRBV6-5	once	TRBJ2-4	TRBD2
CAWKVGGDYGYTF	TGTGCCTGGAAGGTGGGGGGGGACTATGGCTACACCTTC	TRBV30	.	TRBJ1-2	.
CASSLAHTYNEQFF	TGTGCCAGCAGCTTAGCCCACACCTACAATGAGCAGTTCTTC	TRBV11-2	.	TRBJ2-1	.
CASSLGSGSFDNEQFF	TGTGCCAGCAGCTTGGGGAGCGGGAGTTTCGACAATGAGCAGTTCTTC	TRBV11-3	.	TRBJ2-1	TRBD2
CASSWLAGEGDTQYF	TGCGCCAGCAGCTGGTTAGCGGGCGAAGGGGATACGCAGTATTTT	TRBV5-1	.	TRBJ2-3	TRBD2
CASSRGTGNTGELFF	TGTGCCAGCAGCCGAGGGACAGGAAACACCGGGGAGCTGTTTTTT	TRBV3-1/TRBV3-2	.	TRBJ2-2	TRBD1
CASSSKGQGTNEQFF	TGTGCCAGTAGTTCAAAGGGACAGGGCACCAATGAGCAGTTCTTC	TRBV19	.	TRBJ2-1	TRBD1
CASSSRIYNEQFF	TGTGCCAGCAGTTCGAGGATCTACAATGAGCAGTTCTTC	TRBV27	.	TRBJ2-1	.
CASSSGEGGTGELFF	TGCGCCAGCAGCTCGGGGGAGGGCGGCACCGGGGAGCTGTTTTTT	TRBV5-1	few	TRBJ2-2	TRBD2
CASSYRGNEQFF	TGTGCCAGCAGTTACAGGGGGAATGAGCAGTTCTTC	TRBV28	.	TRBJ2-1	TRBD1
CASLDRGLNEKLFF	TGTGCCAGCCTGGACAGGGGGTTAAATGAAAAACTGTTTTTT	TRBV28	.	TRBJ1-4	TRBD1
CASSVTGSYEQYF	TGTGCCAGCAGCGTGACAGGCTCCTACGAGCAGTACTTC	TRBV6-2/TRBV6-3	.	TRBJ2-7	.
CASSLDRGQAQYF	TGCGCCAGCAGCTTGGACAGGGGGCAGGCTCAGTACTTC	TRBV5-1	.	TRBJ2-7	TRBD1
CASSLQTSVEGVEQYF	TGTGCCAGCAGCCTCCAGACTAGCGTTGAGGGTGTGGAGCAGTACTTC	TRBV7-9	.	TRBJ2-7	TRBD2
CASSDSPSGRIHEQFF	TGCGCCAGCAGTGATTCCCCTAGCGGGAGAATCCATGAGCAGTTCTTC	TRBV10-2	.	TRBJ2-1	TRBD2
CASSYGQGYGYTF	TGCGCCAGCAGCTATGGACAGGGCTATGGCTACACCTTC	TRBV5-1	once	TRBJ1-2	TRBD1